These T cell receptor beta chains were read from a single sample in a study of CD8 T cells in ankylosing spondylitis. TCRdb re-analysed the 5' RACE reads in MiXCR, keeping a single row per CDR3 protein. The table has 100,000 to 150,000 distinct CDR3 sequences, over 6% seen once. The sample consisted of blood, either unsorted or a sorted T cell fraction (not recorded which). The receptors derive from a male donor with ankylosing spondylitis or in good health (not recorded which). CDR3s leave out the opening cysteine and the closing phenylalanine or tryptophan.

V gene: TRBV20-1; J gene: TRBJ1-5; CDR3 length: 11; CDR3 protein: SAGGYSNQPQH
V gene: TRBV28; J gene: TRBJ2-5; CDR3 length: 13; CDR3 protein: ASSLSQGKGETQY
V gene: TRBV5-1; J gene: TRBJ2-7; CDR3 length: 14; CDR3 protein: ASSLTPGTATYEQY
V gene: TRBV20-1; J gene: TRBJ1-3; CDR3 length: 12; CDR3 protein: SARTPNGPDTIY
V gene: TRBV20-1; J gene: TRBJ2-4; CDR3 length: 13; CDR3 protein: SAINIRGAKNIQY
V gene: TRBV5-5; J gene: TRBJ2-5; CDR3 length: 15; CDR3 protein: ASSSSPTGTSGETQY
V gene: TRBV5-1; J gene: TRBJ2-7; CDR3 length: 13; CDR3 protein: ASSLVHGPAYEQY
V gene: TRBV5-5; J gene: TRBJ1-2; CDR3 length: 11; CDR3 protein: ASSFLLEYGYT
V gene: TRBV12-3/TRBV12-4; J gene: TRBJ2-2; CDR3 length: 11; CDR3 protein: ASSPGRVGELF
V gene: TRBV10-3; J gene: TRBJ2-7; CDR3 length: 10; CDR3 protein: AIRRDGYEQY
V gene: TRBV5-1; J gene: TRBJ2-3; CDR3 length: 11; CDR3 protein: ASGRDSRDTQY
V gene: TRBV29-1; J gene: TRBJ2-1; CDR3 length: 10; CDR3 protein: SSGTDYNEQF
V gene: TRBV24-1; J gene: TRBJ1-4; CDR3 length: 13; CDR3 protein: ATSDAGQNNEKLF
V gene: TRBV5-6; J gene: TRBJ2-7; CDR3 length: 12; CDR3 protein: ASSLDTRSYEQY
V gene: TRBV5-1; J gene: TRBJ2-6; CDR3 length: 19; CDR3 protein: ASSFFVVGLAGNSGANVLT
V gene: TRBV7-2; J gene: TRBJ2-2; CDR3 length: 13; CDR3 protein: ASSLVGGGHGELF
V gene: TRBV6-6; J gene: TRBJ1-5; CDR3 length: 10; CDR3 protein: ASGRVSGPQH
V gene: TRBV7-9; J gene: TRBJ2-7; CDR3 length: 10; CDR3 protein: ASSPSPYEQY
V gene: TRBV20-1; J gene: TRBJ2-4; CDR3 length: 11; CDR3 protein: STREFDKNIQY
V gene: TRBV7-6; J gene: TRBJ2-1; CDR3 length: 15; CDR3 protein: ASAPRVGGQSYNEQF
V gene: TRBV5-4; J gene: TRBJ2-5; CDR3 length: 12; CDR3 protein: ASSLGHSQETQY
V gene: TRBV7-3; J gene: TRBJ1-2; CDR3 length: 12; CDR3 protein: ASNPGQGNYGYT
V gene: TRBV7-7; J gene: TRBJ2-2; CDR3 length: 14; CDR3 protein: ASSFKEVRSTGELF
V gene: TRBV29-1; J gene: TRBJ2-3; CDR3 length: 13; CDR3 protein: SVVGDRGFTDTQY
V gene: TRBV12-3/TRBV12-4; J gene: TRBJ2-1; CDR3 length: 12; CDR3 protein: ASSSGELGNEQF
V gene: TRBV12-3/TRBV12-4; J gene: TRBJ2-3; CDR3 length: 11; CDR3 protein: ASSGIETDTQY
V gene: TRBV7-9; J gene: TRBJ1-1; CDR3 length: 13; CDR3 protein: ASRRAGVPNTEAF
V gene: TRBV14; J gene: TRBJ2-7; CDR3 length: 13; CDR3 protein: ASSPIRDRGNEQY
V gene: TRBV5-5; J gene: TRBJ2-3; CDR3 length: 14; CDR3 protein: ASSLEAVRGTDTQY
V gene: TRBV3-1; J gene: TRBJ2-2; CDR3 length: 14; CDR3 protein: ASSQEVRETTGELF
V gene: TRBV7-2; J gene: TRBJ2-1; CDR3 length: 12; CDR3 protein: ASSSNRVGNEQF
V gene: TRBV24-1; J gene: TRBJ2-1; CDR3 length: 14; CDR3 protein: ATSDSFRGLQDEQF
V gene: TRBV7-2; J gene: TRBJ1-5; CDR3 length: 11; CDR3 protein: ASSFSPNQPQH
V gene: TRBV5-1; J gene: TRBJ1-2; CDR3 length: 11; CDR3 protein: ASSSSGSYGYT
V gene: TRBV9; J gene: TRBJ2-2; CDR3 length: 11; CDR3 protein: ASTREDTGELF
V gene: TRBV20-1; J gene: TRBJ2-7; CDR3 length: 12; CDR3 protein: SAPGLAGINEQY
V gene: TRBV7-3; J gene: TRBJ2-1; CDR3 length: 16; CDR3 protein: ASSLWSGTSGGANEQF
V gene: TRBV5-4; J gene: TRBJ2-7; CDR3 length: 12; CDR3 protein: ASSLYAGSTEQY
V gene: TRBV20-1; J gene: TRBJ2-3; CDR3 length: 13; CDR3 protein: SARGLAGGPDTQY
V gene: TRBV11-3; J gene: TRBJ2-3; CDR3 length: 10; CDR3 protein: ASSLRADTQY
V gene: TRBV18; J gene: TRBJ2-7; CDR3 length: 13; CDR3 protein: ASSPTGTGTYEQY
V gene: TRBV5-5; J gene: TRBJ2-5; CDR3 length: 13; CDR3 protein: ASSSGTSGQETQY
V gene: TRBV12-5; J gene: TRBJ2-1; CDR3 length: 14; CDR3 protein: ASGLIVGQGGNEQF
V gene: TRBV12-3/TRBV12-4; J gene: TRBJ2-7; CDR3 length: 11; CDR3 protein: ASVSRDSYEQY
V gene: TRBV24-1; J gene: TRBJ2-5; CDR3 length: 13; CDR3 protein: ATSDPQVGQETQY
V gene: TRBV15; J gene: TRBJ2-3; CDR3 length: 10; CDR3 protein: ATSSTGTTQY
V gene: TRBV12-3/TRBV12-4; J gene: TRBJ2-1; CDR3 length: 11; CDR3 protein: ASSFNLAGEQF
V gene: TRBV29-1; J gene: TRBJ2-2; CDR3 length: 12; CDR3 protein: SVQGDSNTGELF
V gene: TRBV11-3; J gene: TRBJ2-1; CDR3 length: 12; CDR3 protein: ASSLKLAGSEQF
V gene: TRBV5-1; J gene: TRBJ1-3; CDR3 length: 16; CDR3 protein: ASSSGPGQAFTGNTIY
V gene: TRBV20-1; J gene: TRBJ2-2; CDR3 length: 11; CDR3 protein: SARETITGELF
V gene: TRBV5-1; J gene: TRBJ1-2; CDR3 length: 15; CDR3 protein: ASSPHTGNRTPYGYT
V gene: TRBV7-2; J gene: TRBJ1-5; CDR3 length: 13; CDR3 protein: ASSLTRGQDQPQH